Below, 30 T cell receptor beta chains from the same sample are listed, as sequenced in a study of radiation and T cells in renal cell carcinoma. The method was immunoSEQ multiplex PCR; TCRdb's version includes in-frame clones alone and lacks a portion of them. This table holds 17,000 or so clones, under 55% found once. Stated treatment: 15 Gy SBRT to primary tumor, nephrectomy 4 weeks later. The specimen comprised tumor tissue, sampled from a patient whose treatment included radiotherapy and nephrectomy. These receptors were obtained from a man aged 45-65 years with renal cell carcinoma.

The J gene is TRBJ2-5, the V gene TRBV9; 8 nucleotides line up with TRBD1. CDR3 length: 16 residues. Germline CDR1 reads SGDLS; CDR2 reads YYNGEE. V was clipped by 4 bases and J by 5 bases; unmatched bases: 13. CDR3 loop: CASSPSHRGSYETQYF. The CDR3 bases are TGTGCCAGCAGCCCGTCACACAGGGGGTCCTACGAGACCCAGTACTTC.

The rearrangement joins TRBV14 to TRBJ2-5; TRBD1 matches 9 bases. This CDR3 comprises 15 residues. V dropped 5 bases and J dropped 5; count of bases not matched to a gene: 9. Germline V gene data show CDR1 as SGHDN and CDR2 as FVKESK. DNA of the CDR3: TGTGCCAGCAGCTTAAGGACAGGGGATTTGGAGACCCAGTACTTC. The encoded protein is CASSLRTGDLETQYF. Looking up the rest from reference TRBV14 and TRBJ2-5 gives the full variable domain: EAGVTQFPSHSVIEKGQTVTLRCDPISGHDNLYWYRRVMGKEIKFLLHFVKESKQDESGMPNNRFLAERTGGTYSTLKVQPAELEDSGVYFCASSLRTGDLETQYFGPGTRLLVL.

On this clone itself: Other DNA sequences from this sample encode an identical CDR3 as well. The CDR3 sequence: CAISETSYEQYF. The CDR3 bases are TGTGCCATCAGTGAGACCAGCTACGAGCAGTACTTC. V gene TRBV10-3 combines with J gene TRBJ2-7; no clear D gene. Germline V lookup: CDR1 ENHRY, CDR2 SYGVKD. Trimming shortened V by 2 bases and J by 3 bases, and 5 bases separated the two germline ends. This CDR3 has 12 residues.

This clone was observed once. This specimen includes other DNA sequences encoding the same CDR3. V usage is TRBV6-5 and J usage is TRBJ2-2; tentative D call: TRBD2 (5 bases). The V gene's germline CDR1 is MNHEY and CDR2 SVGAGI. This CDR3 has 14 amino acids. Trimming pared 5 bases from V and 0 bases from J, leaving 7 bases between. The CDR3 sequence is CASSRGPNTGELFF. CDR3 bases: TGTGCCAGCAGTCGCGGGCCGAACACCGGGGAGCTGTTTTTT.

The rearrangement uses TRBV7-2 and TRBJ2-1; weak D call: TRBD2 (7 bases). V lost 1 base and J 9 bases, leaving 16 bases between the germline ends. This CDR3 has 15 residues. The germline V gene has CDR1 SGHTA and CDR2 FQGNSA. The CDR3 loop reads CASSLVTGGSGEQFF. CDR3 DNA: TGTGCCAGCAGCTTAGTTACGGGGGGCTCGGGTGAGCAGTTCTTC.

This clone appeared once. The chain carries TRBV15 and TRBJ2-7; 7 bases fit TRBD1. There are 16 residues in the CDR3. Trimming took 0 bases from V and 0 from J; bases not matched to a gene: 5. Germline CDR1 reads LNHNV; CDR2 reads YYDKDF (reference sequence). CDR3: CATSREGDSFSYEQYF. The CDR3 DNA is TGTGCCACCAGCAGAGAAGGGGACAGCTTCTCCTACGAGCAGTACTTC.

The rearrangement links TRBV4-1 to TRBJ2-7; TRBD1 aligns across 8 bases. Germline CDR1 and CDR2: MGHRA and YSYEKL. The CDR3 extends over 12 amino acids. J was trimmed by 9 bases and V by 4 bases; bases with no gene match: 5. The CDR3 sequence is CASSLGQGAQYF. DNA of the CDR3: TGCGCCAGCAGCCTAGGACAGGGCGCGCAGTACTTC.

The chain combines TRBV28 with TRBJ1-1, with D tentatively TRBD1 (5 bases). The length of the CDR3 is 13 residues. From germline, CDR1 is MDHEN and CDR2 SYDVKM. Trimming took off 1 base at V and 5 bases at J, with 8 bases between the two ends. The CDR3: CASSLLGRTEAFF. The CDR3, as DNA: TGTGCCAGCAGTTTATTGGGGCGGACTGAAGCTTTCTTT.

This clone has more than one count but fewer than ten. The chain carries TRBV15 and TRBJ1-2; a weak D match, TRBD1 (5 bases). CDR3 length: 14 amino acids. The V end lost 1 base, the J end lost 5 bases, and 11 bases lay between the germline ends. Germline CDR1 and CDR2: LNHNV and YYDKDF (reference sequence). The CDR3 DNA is TGTGCCACCAGCAGAGGGGGGGAACTTTATGGCTACACCTTC. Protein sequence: CATSRGGELYGYTF.

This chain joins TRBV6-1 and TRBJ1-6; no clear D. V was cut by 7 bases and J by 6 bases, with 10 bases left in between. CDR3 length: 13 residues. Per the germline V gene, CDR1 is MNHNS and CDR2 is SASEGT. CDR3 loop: CASTPGSNSPLHF. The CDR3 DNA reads TGTGCCAGCACCCCGGGGTCTAATTCACCCCTCCACTTT.

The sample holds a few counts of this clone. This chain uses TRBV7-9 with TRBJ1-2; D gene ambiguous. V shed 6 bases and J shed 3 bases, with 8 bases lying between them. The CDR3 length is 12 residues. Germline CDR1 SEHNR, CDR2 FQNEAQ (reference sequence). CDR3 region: CASRGDYYGYTF. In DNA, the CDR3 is TGTGCCAGCAGAGGTGACTACTATGGCTACACCTTC.

The CDR3, as DNA: TGTGCCACGGCAAATGCGGGGACGGACCATTACGAGCAGTACTTC. This encodes CATANAGTDHYEQYF. The rearrangement joins TRBV28 to TRBJ2-7, with D possibly matching TRBD2 (6 bases). Germline CDR1 and CDR2: MDHEN and SYDVKM. CDR3 length equals 15 residues. V gave up 10 bases and J gave up 4 bases, with 23 bases separating them.

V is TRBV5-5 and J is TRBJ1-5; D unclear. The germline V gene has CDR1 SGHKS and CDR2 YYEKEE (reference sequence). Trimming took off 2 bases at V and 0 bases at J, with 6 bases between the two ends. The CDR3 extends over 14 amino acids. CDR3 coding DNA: TGTGCCAGCAGCTTCGGTTATAGCAATCAGCCCCAGCATTTT. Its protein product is CASSFGYSNQPQHF.

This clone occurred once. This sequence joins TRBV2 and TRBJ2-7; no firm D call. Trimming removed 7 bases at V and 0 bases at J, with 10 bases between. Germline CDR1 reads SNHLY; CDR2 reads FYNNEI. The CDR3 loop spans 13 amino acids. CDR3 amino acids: CASTVHSSYEQYF. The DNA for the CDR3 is TGTGCCAGCACCGTTCATAGCTCCTACGAGCAGTACTTC.

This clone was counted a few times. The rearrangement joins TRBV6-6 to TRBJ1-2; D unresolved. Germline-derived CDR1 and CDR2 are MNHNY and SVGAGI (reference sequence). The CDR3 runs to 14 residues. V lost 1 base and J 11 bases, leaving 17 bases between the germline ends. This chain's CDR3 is CASSYLVSPSGYTF. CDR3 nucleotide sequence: TGTGCCAGCAGTTACTTAGTTTCTCCTTCGGGGTACACCTTC.

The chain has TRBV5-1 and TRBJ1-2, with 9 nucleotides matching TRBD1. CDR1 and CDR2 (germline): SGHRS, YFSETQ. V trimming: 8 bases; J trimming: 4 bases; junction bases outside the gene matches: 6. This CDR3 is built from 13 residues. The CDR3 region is CARPGQGSYGYTF. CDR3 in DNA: TGCGCCAGGCCGGGACAGGGCTCCTATGGCTACACCTTC.

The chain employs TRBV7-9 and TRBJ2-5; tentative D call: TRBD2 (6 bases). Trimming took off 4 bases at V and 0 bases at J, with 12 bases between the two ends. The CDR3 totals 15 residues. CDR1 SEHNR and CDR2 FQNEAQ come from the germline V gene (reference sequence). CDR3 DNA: TGTGCCAGCAGCTCTGTAGGGAGGAACCAAGAGACCCAGTACTTC. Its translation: CASSSVGRNQETQYF. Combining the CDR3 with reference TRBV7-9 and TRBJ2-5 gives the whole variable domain DTGVSQNPRHKITKRGQNVTFRCDPISEHNRLYWYRQTLGQGPEFLTYFQNEAQLEKSRLLSDRFSAERPKGSFSTLEIQRTEQGDSAMYLCASSSVGRNQETQYFGPGTRLLVL.

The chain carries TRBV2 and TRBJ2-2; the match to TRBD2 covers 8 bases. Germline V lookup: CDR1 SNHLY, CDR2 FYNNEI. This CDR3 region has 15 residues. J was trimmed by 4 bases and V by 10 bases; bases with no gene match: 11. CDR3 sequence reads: CAKERGIGGTGELFF. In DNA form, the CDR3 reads TGTGCCAAGGAGCGGGGGATCGGGGGCACCGGGGAGCTGTTTTTT.

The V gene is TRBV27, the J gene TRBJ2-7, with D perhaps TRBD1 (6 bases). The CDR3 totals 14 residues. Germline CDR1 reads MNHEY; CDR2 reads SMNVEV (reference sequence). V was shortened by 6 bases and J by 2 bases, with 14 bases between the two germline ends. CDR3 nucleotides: TGTGCCAGCAGGGAAAGTCAGGGGACCTACGAGCAGTACTTC. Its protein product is CASRESQGTYEQYF.

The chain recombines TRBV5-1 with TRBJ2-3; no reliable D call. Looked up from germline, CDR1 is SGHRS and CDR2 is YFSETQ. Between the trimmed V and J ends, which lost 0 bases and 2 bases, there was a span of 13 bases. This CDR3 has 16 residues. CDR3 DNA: TGCGCCAGCAGCTTGGGAGCAGCGTTATACACAGATACGCAGTATTTT. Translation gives CASSLGAALYTDTQYF.

This chain's CDR3 is CASQIEIQETQYF. CDR3 nucleotides: TGTGCCAGCCAGATAGAGATACAAGAGACCCAGTACTTC. V and J are TRBV2 and TRBJ2-5, with unresolved D. The CDR3 sequence is 13 residues long. The ends were cut back, 8 bases at V and 2 bases at J, with 12 bases in the middle. Germline V gene lookup returns CDR1 SNHLY and CDR2 FYNNEI. Full variable domain (missing parts from reference TRBV2 and TRBJ2-5): EPEVTQTPSHQVTQMGQEVILRCVPISNHLYFYWYRQILGQKVEFLVSFYNNEISEKSEIFDDQFSVERPDGSNFTLKIRSTKLEDSAMYFCASQIEIQETQYFGPGTRLLVL.

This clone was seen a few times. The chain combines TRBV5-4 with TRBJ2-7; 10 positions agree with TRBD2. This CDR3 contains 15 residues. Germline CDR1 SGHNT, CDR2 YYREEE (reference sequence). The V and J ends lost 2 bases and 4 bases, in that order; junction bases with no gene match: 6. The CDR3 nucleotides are TGTGCCAGCAGCTTCCTAGCGGGAGATCGGTACGAGCAGTACTTC. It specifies CASSFLAGDRYEQYF.

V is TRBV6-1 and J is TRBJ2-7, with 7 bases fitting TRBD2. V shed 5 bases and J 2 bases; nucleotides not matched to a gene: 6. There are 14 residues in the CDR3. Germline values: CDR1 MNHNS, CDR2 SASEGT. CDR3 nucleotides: TGTGCCAGCAGTCCCCTGGGGAGGGCCTACGAGCAGTACTTC. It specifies CASSPLGRAYEQYF.

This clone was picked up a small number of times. CDR3 loop: CASSLSLTGQLNTEAFF. CDR3 DNA sequence: TGTGCCAGCAGCTTATCCTTAACCGGACAGTTGAACACTGAAGCTTTCTTT. The chain uses TRBV7-9 and TRBJ1-1; possibly TRBD1 for D (6 bases). Germline CDR1 reads SEHNR; CDR2 reads FQNEAQ (reference sequence). Trimming removed 2 bases from V and 0 bases from J, with 16 bases in between. The CDR3 loop spans 17 amino acids. The whole variable domain, remainder taken from reference TRBV7-9 and TRBJ1-1, is DTGVSQNPRHKITKRGQNVTFRCDPISEHNRLYWYRQTLGQGPEFLTYFQNEAQLEKSRLLSDRFSAERPKGSFSTLEIQRTEQGDSAMYLCASSLSLTGQLNTEAFFGQGTRLTVV.

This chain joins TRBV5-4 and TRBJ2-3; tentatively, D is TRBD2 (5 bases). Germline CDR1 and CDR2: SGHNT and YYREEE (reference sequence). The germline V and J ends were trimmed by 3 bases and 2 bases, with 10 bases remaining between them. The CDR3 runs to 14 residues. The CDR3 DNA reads TGTGCCAGCAGCTCAGCGGACTCCACAGATACGCAGTATTTT. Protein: CASSSADSTDTQYF.

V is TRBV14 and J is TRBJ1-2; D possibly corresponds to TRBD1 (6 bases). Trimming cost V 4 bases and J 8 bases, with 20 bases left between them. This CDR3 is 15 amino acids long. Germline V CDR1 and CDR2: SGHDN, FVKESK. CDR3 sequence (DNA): TGTGCCAGCAGCCCGATCAGTCGGGGGGCGCGGGGCTACACCTTC. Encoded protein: CASSPISRGARGYTF.

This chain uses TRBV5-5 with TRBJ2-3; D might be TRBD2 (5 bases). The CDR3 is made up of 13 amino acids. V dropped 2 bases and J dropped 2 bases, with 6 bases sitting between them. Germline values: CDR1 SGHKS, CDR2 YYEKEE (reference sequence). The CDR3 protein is CASSLADTDTQYF. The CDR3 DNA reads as TGTGCCAGCAGCTTAGCGGACACAGATACGCAGTATTTT.

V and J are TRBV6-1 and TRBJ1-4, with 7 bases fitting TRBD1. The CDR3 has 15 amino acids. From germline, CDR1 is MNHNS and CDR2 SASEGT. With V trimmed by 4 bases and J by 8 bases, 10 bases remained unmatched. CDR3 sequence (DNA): TGTGCCAGCAGTGGACAGGGCTTCGGCGGGGAAAAACTGTTTTTT. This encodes CASSGQGFGGEKLFF.

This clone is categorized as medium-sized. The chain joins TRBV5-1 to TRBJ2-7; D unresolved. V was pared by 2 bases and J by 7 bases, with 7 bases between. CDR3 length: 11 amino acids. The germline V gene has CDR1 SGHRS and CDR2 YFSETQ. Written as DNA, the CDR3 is TGCGCCAGCAGCTTCTATCGGGAGCAGTACTTC. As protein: CASSFYREQYF. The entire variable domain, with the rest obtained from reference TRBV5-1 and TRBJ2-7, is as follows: KAGVTQTPRYLIKTRGQQVTLSCSPISGHRSVSWYQQTPGQGLQFLFEYFSETQRNKGNFPGRFSGRQFSNSRSEMNVSTLELGDSALYLCASSFYREQYFGPGTRLTVT.

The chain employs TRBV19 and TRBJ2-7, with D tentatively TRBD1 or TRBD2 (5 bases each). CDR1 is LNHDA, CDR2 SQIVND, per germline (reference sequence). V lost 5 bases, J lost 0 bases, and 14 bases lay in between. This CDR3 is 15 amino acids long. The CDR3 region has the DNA TGTGCCAGTAGTTTGGGACCCCGGAGCTCCTACGAGCAGTACTTC. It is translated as CASSLGPRSSYEQYF.